Each of the 18 T cell receptor beta chains below was sequenced from the same sample in a study of T cells after yellow fever vaccination. TCRdb ran MiXCR on the 5' RACE reads and lists one entry per CDR3 protein. The sample includes hundreds of thousands of distinct CDR3 sequences, about 10% of them seen just once. The sequences come from CD4+ T cells sorted from PBMCs, collected 5 days after the yellow fever booster vaccination. These receptors all come from a man younger than 30 who received the YFV17D yellow fever vaccine.

The CDR3 spells CASSAPNSESYGYTF. CDR3 coding DNA: TGCGCCAGCAGCGCGCCAAATAGCGAAAGTTATGGCTACACCTTC. The V gene is TRBV4-3, the J gene TRBJ1-2; no reliable D call. The ends were cut back, 5 bases at V and 5 bases at J, with 18 bases in the middle. The CDR3 totals 15 residues. The germline gives CDR1 LGHNA, CDR2 YSLEER.

There are many counts of this clonotype. The rearrangement joins TRBV7-2 to TRBJ2-6; D not resolved. Looked up from germline, CDR1 is SGHTA and CDR2 is FQGNSA. This CDR3 comprises 14 residues. The germline V and J ends were trimmed by 3 bases and 2 bases, with 5 bases remaining between them. The CDR3 coding sequence is TGTGCCAGCAGCTTCATTACTGGGGCCAACGTCCTGACTTTC. This encodes CASSFITGANVLTF.

This clonotype was recorded at least ten times. The J gene is TRBJ2-5, the V gene TRBV12-3 or TRBV12-4; the D is unclear. Trimming cost V 4 bases and J 5 bases, with 5 bases left between them. The CDR3 runs to 11 residues. CDR3 loop: CASSSYETQYF. The CDR3 region has the DNA TGTGCCAGCAGTTCCTACGAGACCCAGTACTTC.

This clonotype occurred many times. The chain uses TRBV19 and TRBJ2-7, with 9 nucleotides matching TRBD1. Germline assignment: CDR1 LNHDA and CDR2 SQIVND (reference sequence). The CDR3 covers 14 residues. V gave up 6 bases and J gave up 5 bases; unmatched junction bases: 8. The CDR3 coding sequence is TGTGCCAGTAGCGACAGGGGGAGAGTGCACGAGCAGTACTTC. It yields the protein CASSDRGRVHEQYF.

The table lists this clonotype with many counts. The chain couples TRBV5-1 to TRBJ1-2; D not certain. V was pared by 1 base and J by 0 bases, with 7 bases between. The CDR3 consists of 14 residues. The germline V gene has CDR1 SGHRS and CDR2 YFSETQ. The CDR3 DNA reads TGCGCCAGCAGCTTGACATCTCCTAACTATGGCTACACCTTC. This encodes CASSLTSPNYGYTF.

This chain joins TRBV7-3 and TRBJ2-5; 13 bases fit TRBD2. Germline V gene lookup returns CDR1 SGHTA and CDR2 FQGTGA. The ends lost 5 bases at V and 5 bases at J; junction bases unmatched: 8. The length of the CDR3 is 16 residues. The CDR3 region has the DNA TGTGCCAGCAGCCGTACTAGCGGGGGGGCCTCGGAGACCCAGTACTTC. Its protein product is CASSRTSGGASETQYF.

The J gene is TRBJ2-6, the V gene TRBV7-2, with D maybe TRBD2 (7 bases). The CDR3 totals 17 residues. V was pared by 1 base and J by 1 base, with 11 bases between. The V gene's germline CDR1 is SGHTA and CDR2 FQGNSA. The CDR3 DNA reads TGTGCCAGCAGCTTAGGTGCGGGGGCATCTGGGGCCAACGTCCTGACTTTC. This encodes CASSLGAGASGANVLTF.

This clonotype was seen a handful of times. The chain carries TRBV10-3 and TRBJ2-5; D not certain. The V gene lost 2 bases and the J gene lost 2 bases, with 9 bases spanning the gap. The CDR3 is 14 residues long. Looked up from germline, CDR1 is ENHRY and CDR2 is SYGVKD. The CDR3 loop is CAISEPDAQETQYF. The CDR3 bases are TGTGCCATCAGTGAGCCCGACGCTCAAGAGACCCAGTACTTC.

The chain employs TRBV29-1 and TRBJ2-1; D not certain. Looked up from germline, CDR1 is SQVTM and CDR2 is ANQGSEA. This CDR3 comprises 16 residues. Trimming took 0 bases from V and 2 from J, leaving 14 bases between them. The CDR3 nucleotides read TGCAGCGTTGAAGAATCAAGGGCCCAAACCTACAATGAGCAGTTCTTC. This translates into CSVEESRAQTYNEQFF.

This clonotype was found a few times. The rearrangement joins TRBV7-2 to TRBJ1-6; perhaps TRBD1 as D (5 bases). Germline V gene data show CDR1 as SGHTA and CDR2 as FQGNSA. Trimming took off 3 bases at V and 6 bases at J, with 9 bases between the two ends. CDR3 size: 14 residues. The CDR3 sequence: CASSLGLSNSPLHF. The CDR3, as DNA: TGTGCCAGCAGCTTGGGACTGTCTAATTCACCCCTCCACTTT.

The chain recombines TRBV19 with TRBJ2-3; 10 bases line up with TRBD2. The CDR3 sequence is 15 residues long. Germline lookup yields CDR1 LNHDA and CDR2 SQIVND (reference sequence). V lost 4 bases and J lost 5; bases outside the gene matches: 6. The CDR3 region has the DNA TGTGCCAGTAGTAGTCTAGCGGGGGCGGAAGATACGCAGTATTTT. Translation gives CASSSLAGAEDTQYF.

The genes are TRBV7-2 and TRBJ1-5, with D perhaps matching TRBD1 (6 bases). Germline CDR1 and CDR2: SGHTA and FQGNSA. This CDR3 is 13 amino acids long. V lost 2 bases to trimming and J lost 5 bases, with 7 bases between them. DNA of the CDR3: TGTGCCAGCAGCTTACAGGGGCATCAGCCCCAGCATTTT. Translated, it gives CASSLQGHQPQHF.

The V gene is TRBV5-6, the J gene TRBJ2-3; D might be TRBD1 or TRBD2, each matching 6 bases. Germline lookup yields CDR1 SGHDT and CDR2 YYEEEE. Trimming shortened V by 3 bases and J by 2 bases, and 13 bases separated the two germline ends. The CDR3 runs 15 residues. For the CDR3, the DNA is TGTGCCAGCAGCTCACGGGGGCGTTACACAGATACGCAGTATTTT. This gives the protein CASSSRGRYTDTQYF.

In this sample, this clonotype turned up many times. The chain carries TRBV5-1 and TRBJ2-3; maybe TRBD2 (6 bases). Germline CDR1 is SGHRS and CDR2 is YFSETQ. V lost 0 bases to trimming and J lost 4 bases, with 21 bases between them. This CDR3 has 18 residues. CDR3 protein: CASSLVGPNAGSADTQYF. The CDR3 DNA reads as TGCGCCAGCAGCTTGGTGGGACCAAACGCGGGGAGCGCAGATACGCAGTATTTT.

This clonotype was observed a handful of times. The V call is TRBV11-2, the J call TRBJ1-2; D is perhaps TRBD1 (6 bases). The CDR3 totals 16 residues. Germline V CDR1 and CDR2: SGHAT, FQNNGV. The ends were cut back, 1 base at V and 4 bases at J, with 16 bases in the middle. CDR3 in amino acids: CASSLGPYDRSYGYTF. The CDR3 DNA sequence: TGTGCCAGCAGCTTAGGTCCTTACGACAGGTCCTATGGCTACACCTTC.

The chain recombines TRBV7-3 with TRBJ2-6; D is uncertain. V dropped 5 bases and J dropped 7 bases, with 15 bases sitting between them. The CDR3 contains 15 residues. Germline CDR1 reads SGHTA; CDR2 reads FQGTGA. Here the CDR3 reads CASSQSPLGANVLTF. The CDR3 DNA is TGTGCCAGCAGCCAGTCCCCTCTGGGCGCCAACGTCCTGACTTTC.

This clonotype was recorded a few times. The chain links TRBV4-1 to TRBJ1-1; D possibly corresponds to TRBD1 (5 bases). V shed 0 bases and J shed 5 bases, with 16 bases lying between them. Looked up from germline, CDR1 is MGHRA and CDR2 is YSYEKL. CDR3 size: 16 residues. For the CDR3, the DNA is TGCGCCAGCAGCCAAGAAGGGAGCCTTTGGGGGACTGAAGCTTTCTTT. Translated, it gives CASSQEGSLWGTEAFF.

This clonotype was detected a few times. The chain is built from TRBV18 and TRBJ2-7; 10 bases map to TRBD1. With V trimmed by 2 bases and J by 4 bases, 11 bases remained unmatched. The germline V gene encodes CDR1 KGHSH and CDR2 LQKENI. CDR3 length: 17 amino acids. The CDR3 DNA sequence: TGTGCCAGCTCACCAAGAAACCCGGGACAGGGGTCTTACGAGCAGTACTTC. It codes for CASSPRNPGQGSYEQYF.